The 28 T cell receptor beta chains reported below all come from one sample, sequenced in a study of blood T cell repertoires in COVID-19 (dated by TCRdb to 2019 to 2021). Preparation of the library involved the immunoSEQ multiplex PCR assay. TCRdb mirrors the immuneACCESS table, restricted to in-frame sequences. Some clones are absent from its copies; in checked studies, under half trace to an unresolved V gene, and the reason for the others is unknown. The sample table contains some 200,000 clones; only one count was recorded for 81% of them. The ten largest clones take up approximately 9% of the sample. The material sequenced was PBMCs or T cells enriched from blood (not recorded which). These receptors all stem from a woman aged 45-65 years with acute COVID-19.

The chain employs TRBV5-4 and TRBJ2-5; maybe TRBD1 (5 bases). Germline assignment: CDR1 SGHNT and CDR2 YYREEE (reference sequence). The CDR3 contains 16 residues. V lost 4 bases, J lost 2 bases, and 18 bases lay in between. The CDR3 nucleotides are TGTGCCAGCAGCCCTGACCCACGGACATTACAAGAGACCCAGTACTTC. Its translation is CASSPDPRTLQETQYF.

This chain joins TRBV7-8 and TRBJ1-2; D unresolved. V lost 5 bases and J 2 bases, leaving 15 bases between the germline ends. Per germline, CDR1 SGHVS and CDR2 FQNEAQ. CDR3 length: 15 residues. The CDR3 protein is CASSATRLINYGYTF. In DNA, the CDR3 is TGTGCCAGCAGCGCTACCCGACTGATCAACTATGGCTACACCTTC.

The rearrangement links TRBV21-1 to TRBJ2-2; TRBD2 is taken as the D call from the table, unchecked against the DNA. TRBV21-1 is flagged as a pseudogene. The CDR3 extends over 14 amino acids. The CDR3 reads CASSKINSTGELFF. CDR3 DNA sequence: TGTGCCAGCAGCAAAATAAATAGCACCGGGGAGCTGTTTTTT.

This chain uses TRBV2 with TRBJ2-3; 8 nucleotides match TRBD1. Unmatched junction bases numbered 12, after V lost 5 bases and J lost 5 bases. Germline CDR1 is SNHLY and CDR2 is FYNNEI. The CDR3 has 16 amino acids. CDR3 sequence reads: CASSLTGTGKIDTQYF. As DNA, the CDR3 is TGTGCCAGCAGTTTAACCGGGACAGGAAAAATAGATACGCAGTATTTT.

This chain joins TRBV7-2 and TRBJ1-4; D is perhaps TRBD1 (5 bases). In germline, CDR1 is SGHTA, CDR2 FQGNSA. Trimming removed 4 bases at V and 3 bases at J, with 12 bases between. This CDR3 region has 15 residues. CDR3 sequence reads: CASSSAGPANEKLFF. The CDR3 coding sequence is TGTGCCAGCAGCTCGGCGGGGCCAGCTAATGAAAAACTGTTTTTT.

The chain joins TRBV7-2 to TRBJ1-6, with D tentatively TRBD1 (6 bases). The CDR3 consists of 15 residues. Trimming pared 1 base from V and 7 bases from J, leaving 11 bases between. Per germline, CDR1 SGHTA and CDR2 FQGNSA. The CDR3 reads CASSLGTAANSPLHF. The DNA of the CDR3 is TGTGCCAGCAGCTTAGGGACAGCCGCCAATTCACCCCTCCACTTT.

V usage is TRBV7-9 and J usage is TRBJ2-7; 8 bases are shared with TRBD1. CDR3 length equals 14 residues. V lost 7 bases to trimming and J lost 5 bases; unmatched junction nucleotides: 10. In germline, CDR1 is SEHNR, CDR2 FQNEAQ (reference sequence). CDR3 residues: CASTPPDRVHEQYF. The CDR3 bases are TGTGCCAGCACCCCGCCGGACAGGGTGCACGAGCAGTACTTC.

CDR3 in amino acids: CASSQTGDWNTEAFF. As DNA, the CDR3 is TGTGCCAGCAGTCAGACAGGGGATTGGAACACTGAAGCTTTCTTT. The rearrangement links TRBV28 to TRBJ1-1; TRBD1 matches 8 bases. Per germline, CDR1 MDHEN and CDR2 SYDVKM. This CDR3 is 15 amino acids long. V trimming: 5 bases; J trimming: 1 base; junction bases outside the gene matches: 6.

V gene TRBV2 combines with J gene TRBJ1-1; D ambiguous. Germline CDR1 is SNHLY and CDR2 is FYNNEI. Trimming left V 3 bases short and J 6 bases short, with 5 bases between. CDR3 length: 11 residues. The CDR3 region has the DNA TGTGCCAGCAGTGATCGCGCTGAAGCTTTCTTT. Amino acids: CASSDRAEAFF.

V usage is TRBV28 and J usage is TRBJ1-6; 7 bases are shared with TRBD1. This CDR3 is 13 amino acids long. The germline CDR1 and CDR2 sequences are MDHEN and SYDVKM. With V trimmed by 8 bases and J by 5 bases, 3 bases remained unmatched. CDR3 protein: CASVTGDNSPLHF. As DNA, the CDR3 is TGTGCCAGCGTCACAGGGGATAATTCACCCCTCCACTTT.

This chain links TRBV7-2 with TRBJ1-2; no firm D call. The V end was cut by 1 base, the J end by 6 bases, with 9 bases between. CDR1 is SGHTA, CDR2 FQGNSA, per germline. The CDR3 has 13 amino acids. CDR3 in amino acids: CASSLETRHGYTF. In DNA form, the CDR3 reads TGTGCCAGCAGCTTAGAGACCAGGCATGGCTACACCTTC.

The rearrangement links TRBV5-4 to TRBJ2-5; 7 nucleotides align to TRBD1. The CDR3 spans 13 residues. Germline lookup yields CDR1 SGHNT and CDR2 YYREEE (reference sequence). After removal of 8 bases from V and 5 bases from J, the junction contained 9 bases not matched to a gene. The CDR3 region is CASSLGGVETQYF. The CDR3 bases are TGTGCCAGTAGCCTAGGGGGCGTGGAGACCCAGTACTTC.

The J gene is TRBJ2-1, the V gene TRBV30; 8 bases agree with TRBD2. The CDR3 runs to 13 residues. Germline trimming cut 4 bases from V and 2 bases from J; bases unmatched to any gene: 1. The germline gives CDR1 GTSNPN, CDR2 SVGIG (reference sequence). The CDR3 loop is CAWTAGAYNEQFF. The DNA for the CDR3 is TGTGCCTGGACAGCGGGAGCCTACAATGAGCAGTTCTTC.

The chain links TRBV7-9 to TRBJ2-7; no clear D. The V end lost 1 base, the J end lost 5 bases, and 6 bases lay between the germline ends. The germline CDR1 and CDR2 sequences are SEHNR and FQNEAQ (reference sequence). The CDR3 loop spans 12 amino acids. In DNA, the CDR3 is TGTGCCAGCAGCTTAGTTACAGACGAGCAGTACTTC. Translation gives CASSLVTDEQYF.

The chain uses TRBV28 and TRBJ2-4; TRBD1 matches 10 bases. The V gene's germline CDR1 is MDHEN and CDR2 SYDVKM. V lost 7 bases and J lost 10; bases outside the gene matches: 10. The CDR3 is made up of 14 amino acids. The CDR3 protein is CASTSTRTGGIQYF. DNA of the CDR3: TGTGCCAGCACCTCCACCCGGACAGGGGGAATTCAGTACTTC.

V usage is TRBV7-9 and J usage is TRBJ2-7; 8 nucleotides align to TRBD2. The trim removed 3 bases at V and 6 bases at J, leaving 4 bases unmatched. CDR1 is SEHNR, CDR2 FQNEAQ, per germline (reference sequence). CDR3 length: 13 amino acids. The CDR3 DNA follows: TGTGCCAGCAGCTTTCTAGCGGGTCTCGAGCAGTACTTC. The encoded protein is CASSFLAGLEQYF. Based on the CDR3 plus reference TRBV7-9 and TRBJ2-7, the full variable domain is DTGVSQNPRHKITKRGQNVTFRCDPISEHNRLYWYRQTLGQGPEFLTYFQNEAQLEKSRLLSDRFSAERPKGSFSTLEIQRTEQGDSAMYLCASSFLAGLEQYFGPGTRLTVT.

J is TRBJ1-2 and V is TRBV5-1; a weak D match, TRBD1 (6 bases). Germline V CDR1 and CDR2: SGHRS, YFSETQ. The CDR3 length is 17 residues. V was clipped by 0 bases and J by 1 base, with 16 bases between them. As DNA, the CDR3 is TGCGCCAGCAGCTTGGGCCCACTCGGACAGAGTAACTATGGCTACACCTTC. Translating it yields CASSLGPLGQSNYGYTF. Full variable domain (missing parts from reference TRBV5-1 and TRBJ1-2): KAGVTQTPRYLIKTRGQQVTLSCSPISGHRSVSWYQQTPGQGLQFLFEYFSETQRNKGNFPGRFSGRQFSNSRSEMNVSTLELGDSALYLCASSLGPLGQSNYGYTFGSGTRLTVV.

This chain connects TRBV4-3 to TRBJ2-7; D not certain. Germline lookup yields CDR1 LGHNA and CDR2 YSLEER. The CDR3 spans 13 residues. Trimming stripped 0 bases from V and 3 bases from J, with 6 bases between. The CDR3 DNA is TGCGCCAGCAGCCAAGATTCCCGCTACGAGCAGTACTTC. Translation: CASSQDSRYEQYF.

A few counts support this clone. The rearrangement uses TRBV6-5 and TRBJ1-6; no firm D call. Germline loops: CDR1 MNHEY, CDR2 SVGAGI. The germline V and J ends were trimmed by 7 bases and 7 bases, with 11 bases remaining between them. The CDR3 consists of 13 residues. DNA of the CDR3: TGTGCCAGCACAAGAGGGTCGAATTCACCCCTCCACTTT. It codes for CASTRGSNSPLHF.

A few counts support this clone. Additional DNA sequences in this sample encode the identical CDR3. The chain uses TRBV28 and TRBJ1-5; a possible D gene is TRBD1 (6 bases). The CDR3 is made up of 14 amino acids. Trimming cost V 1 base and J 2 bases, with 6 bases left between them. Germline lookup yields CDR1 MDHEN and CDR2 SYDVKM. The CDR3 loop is CASSLSGGNQPQHF. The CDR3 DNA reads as TGTGCCAGCAGTTTATCAGGGGGCAATCAGCCCCAGCATTTT.

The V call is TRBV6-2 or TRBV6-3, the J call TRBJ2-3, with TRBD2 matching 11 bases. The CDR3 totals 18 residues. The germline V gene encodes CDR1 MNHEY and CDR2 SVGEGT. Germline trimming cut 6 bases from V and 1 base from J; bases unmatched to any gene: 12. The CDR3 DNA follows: TGTGCCAGCAGCAGACCTACTAGCGGGAGTTTTGGCACAGATACGCAGTATTTT. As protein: CASSRPTSGSFGTDTQYF.

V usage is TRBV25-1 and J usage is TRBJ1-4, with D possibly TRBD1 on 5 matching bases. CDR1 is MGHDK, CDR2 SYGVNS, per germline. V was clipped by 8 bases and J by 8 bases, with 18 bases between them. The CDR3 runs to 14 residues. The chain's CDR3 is CASHSGVRAEKLFF. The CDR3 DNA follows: TGTGCCAGCCACTCGGGGGTCCGGGCCGAAAAACTGTTTTTT.

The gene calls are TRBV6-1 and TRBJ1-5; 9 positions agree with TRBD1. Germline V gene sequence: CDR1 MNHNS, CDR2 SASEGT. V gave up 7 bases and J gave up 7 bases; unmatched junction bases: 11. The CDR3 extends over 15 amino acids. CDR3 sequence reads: CASTQQGQGGQPQHF. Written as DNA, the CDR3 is TGTGCCAGCACCCAACAGGGACAGGGTGGGCAGCCCCAGCATTTT.

CDR3 loop: CASSLEGTGTEAFF. The CDR3 region has the DNA TGTGCCAGCAGCTTAGAGGGCACGGGGACTGAAGCTTTCTTT. The chain recombines TRBV7-9 with TRBJ1-1; unclear D gene. Trimming shortened V by 1 base and J by 5 bases, and 11 bases separated the two germline ends. The germline V gene encodes CDR1 SEHNR and CDR2 FQNEAQ (reference sequence). There are 14 residues in the CDR3.

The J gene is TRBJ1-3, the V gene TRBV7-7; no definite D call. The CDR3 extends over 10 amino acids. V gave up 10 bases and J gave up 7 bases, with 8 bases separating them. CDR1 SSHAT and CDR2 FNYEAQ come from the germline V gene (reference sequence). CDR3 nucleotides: TGTGCCACAATTCGGAACACCATATATTTT. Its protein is CATIRNTIYF.

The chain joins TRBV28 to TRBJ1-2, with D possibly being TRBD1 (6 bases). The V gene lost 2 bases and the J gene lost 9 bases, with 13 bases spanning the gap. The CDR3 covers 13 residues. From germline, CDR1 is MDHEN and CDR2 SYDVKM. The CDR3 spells CASSLTAGTSYTF. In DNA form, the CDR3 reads TGTGCCAGCAGTTTAACTGCCGGGACAAGCTACACCTTC.

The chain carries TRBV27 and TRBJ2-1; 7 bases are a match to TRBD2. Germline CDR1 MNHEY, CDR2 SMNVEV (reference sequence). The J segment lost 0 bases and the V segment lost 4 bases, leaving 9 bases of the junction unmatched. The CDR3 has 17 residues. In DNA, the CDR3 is TGTGCCAGCAGTTCCCCCCTCGGGGGGAGCTCCTACAATGAGCAGTTCTTC. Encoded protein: CASSSPLGGSSYNEQFF.

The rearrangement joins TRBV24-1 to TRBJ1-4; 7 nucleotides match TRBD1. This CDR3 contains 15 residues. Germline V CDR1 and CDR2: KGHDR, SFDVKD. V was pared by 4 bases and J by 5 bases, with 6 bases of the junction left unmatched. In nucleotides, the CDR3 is TGTGCCACCAGTGACCATGGACAGGCGAATGAAAAACTGTTTTTT. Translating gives CATSDHGQANEKLFF.